This is a list of T cell receptor beta chains from one sample in a study of blood T cell repertoires in COVID-19. Produced via immunoSEQ multiplex PCR; TCRdb's table is partial and in-frame only. The sample contains about 70,000 clones, roughly four fifths of which appear only once. The specimen was peripheral blood. Source of these receptors: a man under 40 with COVID-19, enrolled during active disease. Both conserved end residues are part of each CDR3. A D gene is named only where the DNA matches it firmly. Clone size, where shown, is once, few, many, or a class for clones that have expanded.

len | j_gene | abundance | v_gene | d_gene | CDR3nt | CDR3aa
11 | TRBJ2-7 | - | TRBV20-1 | TRBD1 | TGCAGTGCTGGGGACAGGGGGCGGCAGTACTTC | CSAGDRGRQYF
15 | TRBJ2-5 | few | TRBV2 | - | TGTGCCAGCAGGGGGAAGGTGGGGCCCCAAGAGACCCAGTACTTC | CASRGKVGPQETQYF
15 | TRBJ1-5 | - | TRBV7-3 | TRBD1 | TGTGCCAGCAGTCCTCTGGGGGCAGGGGGACAGCCCCAGCATTTT | CASSPLGAGGQPQHF
18 | TRBJ2-3 | once | TRBV27 | TRBD1 | TGTGCCAGCAGTCTAAGGGGGGACAGGGTACAGGGCGAAGATACGCAGTATTTT | CASSLRGDRVQGEDTQYF
13 | TRBJ1-2 | - | TRBV9 | - | TGTGCCAGCAGGCACGACAGCAACTATGGCTACACCTTC | CASRHDSNYGYTF
16 | TRBJ2-1 | - | TRBV6-4 | TRBD2 | TGTGCCAGCAGTGACTCCGGGACTAGCGGGGGCAATGAGCAGTTCTTC | CASSDSGTSGGNEQFF
16 | TRBJ2-7 | - | TRBV15 | TRBD2 | TGTGCCACCAGCAGAGATTCGGCTAGCGGGACCTACGAGCAGTACTTC | CATSRDSASGTYEQYF
14 | TRBJ2-1 | - | TRBV19 | - | - | CASSIVVGQGAGVF
14 | TRBJ2-3 | - | TRBV6-5 | TRBD1 | TGTGCCAGCAGCATGGGACAGACCACAGATACGCAGTATTTT | CASSMGQTTDTQYF
17 | TRBJ2-5 | - | TRBV4-1 | TRBD1 | TGCGCCAGCAGCCAAGGCCCTACAGGGGCCCAACAAGAGACCCAGTACTTC | CASSQGPTGAQQETQYF
14 | TRBJ1-1 | few | TRBV25-1 | - | TGTGCCAGCAGTGAATCGGGAGCGAACACTGAAGCTTTCTTT | CASSESGANTEAFF
16 | TRBJ1-6 | few | TRBV9 | - | TGTGCCAGCAGGGGGCCGGGTAGCTCCTATAATTCACCCCTCCACTTT | CASRGPGSSYNSPLHF
11 | TRBJ2-3 | - | TRBV3-1/TRBV3-2 | - | TGTGCCAGCGGGCTGCTGGGAGCCCAGTATTTT | CASGLLGAQYF
14 | TRBJ2-5 | - | TRBV15 | - | TGTGCCACCAGCAGAGATCCGGGAATGGAGACCCAGTACTTC | CATSRDPGMETQYF
18 | TRBJ2-1 | - | TRBV21-1 | - | TGTGCCAGCAGCAAAGCGCTGCAAGCGGGAGTCACCTACAATGAGCAGTTCTTC | CASSKALQAGVTYNEQFF
16 | TRBJ2-2 | - | TRBV5-8 | TRBD2 | TGTGCCAGCAGCTTGCGGCTAGCGGGAGTTGCCGGGGAGCTGTTTTTT | CASSLRLAGVAGELFF
15 | TRBJ1-1 | - | TRBV5-8 | - | TGTGCCAGCAGGCCCACAGGAGTCAAGAACACTGAAGCTTTCTTT | CASRPTGVKNTEAFF
17 | TRBJ2-3 | - | TRBV2 | TRBD2 | TGTGCCAGCAGTGAAGGGGCGGGAGGGAGTCTCACAGATACGCAGTATTTT | CASSEGAGGSLTDTQYF
15 | TRBJ2-7 | - | TRBV6-5 | - | TGTGCCAGCAGTTACAGGCTGACAGGGCGGGGCGAGCAGTACTTC | CASSYRLTGRGEQYF
13 | TRBJ1-2 | - | TRBV29-1 | TRBD1 | TGCAGCGTTGACGAGACAGGGGGCTCTAGCTACACCTTC | CSVDETGGSSYTF
16 | TRBJ1-4 | - | TRBV5-4 | - | TGTGCCAGCAGCCGGGGGGCGGGGGCGGCTAATGAAAAACTGTTTTTT | CASSRGAGAANEKLFF
14 | TRBJ1-2 | - | TRBV28 | - | TGTGCCAGCACCTTCGGGACTTCCAACTATGGCTACACCTTC | CASTFGTSNYGYTF
18 | TRBJ1-1 | - | TRBV18 | TRBD1 | TGTGCCAGCTCACTACAGGGGGACAGTTGGGAGATGAACACTGAAGCTTTCTTT | CASSLQGDSWEMNTEAFF
24 | TRBJ1-4 | few | TRBV10-1 | TRBD1 | TGCGCCAGCAGCGCGCCCACCAACAGAAGGGACAGGACCCCTAATGAAAAACTTTTTGGGGTAAGGTTTTTT | CASSAPTNRRDRTPNEKLFGVRFF
14 | TRBJ2-1 | - | TRBV27 | - | TGTGCCAGCAGTTCGACCCCCACTAGCTTTGAGCAGTTCTTC | CASSSTPTSFEQFF
13 | TRBJ2-5 | once | TRBV20-1 | - | TGCAGTGCTAGTGAGGGGGGAACAGAGACCCAGTACTTC | CSASEGGTETQYF
17 | TRBJ2-3 | - | TRBV24-1 | TRBD2 | TGTGCCACCAGTGATCGTCGGTTGGGAGGGGTAACAGATACGCAGTATTTT | CATSDRRLGGVTDTQYF
14 | TRBJ2-1 | - | TRBV5-8 | - | TGTGCCAGCATACGACCGGGGGTGGGCAATGAGCAGTTCTTC | CASIRPGVGNEQFF
15 | TRBJ2-1 | - | TRBV11-3 | TRBD2 | TGTGCCAGCAGCCTGGGACTAGCGGGAATTTATGAGCAGTTCTTC | CASSLGLAGIYEQFF
13 | TRBJ1-2 | - | TRBV12-3/TRBV12-4 | TRBD1 | TGTGCCAGCAGTTACACAGGGGTCTATGGCTACACCTTC | CASSYTGVYGYTF
16 | TRBJ2-5 | - | TRBV4-1 | TRBD1 | TGCGCCAGCAGCCAAGGGACCTCCGACAGGGGAGAGACCCAGTACTTC | CASSQGTSDRGETQYF
15 | TRBJ2-7 | - | TRBV3-1/TRBV3-2 | - | TGTGCCAGCAGCGGCCGAACAGGGAGTATCTACGAGCAGTACTTC | CASSGRTGSIYEQYF
13 | TRBJ2-7 | - | TRBV29-1 | - | TGCAGCGTTGAGCTATCGGTCCGCTACGAGCAGTACTTC | CSVELSVRYEQYF
15 | TRBJ2-1 | - | TRBV11-3 | TRBD2 | TGTGCCAGCAGCTCTAGCGGGGGGCCCTTCGCTGAGCAGTTCTTC | CASSSSGGPFAEQFF
13 | TRBJ2-5 | - | TRBV5-6 | TRBD1 | TGTGCCAGCAGCACGACAGGGAGAGAGACCCAGTACTTC | CASSTTGRETQYF
10 | TRBJ1-1 | many | TRBV19 | - | TGTGCCAGTGGACATCGCGAAGCTTTCTTT | CASGHREAFF
13 | TRBJ1-2 | - | TRBV11-2 | TRBD1 | TGTGCCAGCAGCTTTACAGGGGTACGGGGCTACACCTTC | CASSFTGVRGYTF
15 | TRBJ2-1 | - | TRBV6-2/TRBV6-3 | - | TGTGCCAGCAGTTACGTGGCGGAATCCTACAATGAGCAGTTCTTC | CASSYVAESYNEQFF
15 | TRBJ1-5 | many | TRBV11-2 | - | TGTGCCAGCAGCTTAGCGGGAGAGAGGAATCAGCCCCAGCATTTT | CASSLAGERNQPQHF
11 | TRBJ1-1 | - | TRBV27 | - | TGTGCCAGCAGGGACTACACTGAAGCTTTCTTT | CASRDYTEAFF
17 | TRBJ1-3 | few | TRBV28 | - | TGTGCCACCAATGAGGTAGGCCACACAAACTCTGGAAACACCATATATTTT | CATNEVGHTNSGNTIYF
14 | TRBJ1-5 | - | TRBV18 | - | TGTGCCAGCTCCCAAGAACACCGGGAGCAGCCCCAGCATTTT | CASSQEHREQPQHF
16 | TRBJ1-4 | - | TRBV10-2 | TRBD1 | TGCGCCAGCAGGGGACAGGGGATCGCAACTAATGAAAAACTGTTTTTT | CASRGQGIATNEKLFF
15 | TRBJ1-3 | - | TRBV6-6 | - | TGTGCCAGCAGTTACGAGGTGACCTCTGGAAACACCATATATTTT | CASSYEVTSGNTIYF
14 | TRBJ2-7 | - | TRBV3-1/TRBV3-2 | TRBD1 | TGTGCCAGCAGCCAAGGGGACAGTAGCTACGAGCAGTACTTC | CASSQGDSSYEQYF
14 | TRBJ1-5 | - | TRBV28 | - | TGTGCCAGCAGCCTTGGGGTGGGGGGAATGCCCCAGCATTTT | CASSLGVGGMPQHF
16 | TRBJ2-5 | - | TRBV9 | - | TGTGCCAGCAGCGTAGCTATATCAGGGGGGCGGGAGACCCAGTACTTC | CASSVAISGGRETQYF